This TCR beta chain was captured in a study of T cell clonality in common variable immunodeficiency. In its sample, this clone was seen many times. The junction differs from germline at one of its ends, possibly a read error. Sequencing ends 3 residues short of the CDR3 end; the germline J gene provides the rest. This table comes from immunoSEQ multiplex PCR, and its TCRdb copy is limited to in-frame clones, with some not included. In total the sample includes roughly 43,000 clones, none of them seen once. The germline V gene has CDR1 SGHVS and CDR2 FQNEAQ. The CDR3 covers 14 residues. Sequencing was performed on peripheral blood mononuclear cells. The origin of this receptor is a person aged 18 to 70 in good health. The V and J genes are TRBV7-8 and TRBJ2-7; a weak D match, TRBD1 (5 bases). CDR3: CASSLGGRAYEQYF. Incomplete CDR3 DNA: TGTGCCAGCAGTTTAGGTGGCAGGGCGTACGAG.